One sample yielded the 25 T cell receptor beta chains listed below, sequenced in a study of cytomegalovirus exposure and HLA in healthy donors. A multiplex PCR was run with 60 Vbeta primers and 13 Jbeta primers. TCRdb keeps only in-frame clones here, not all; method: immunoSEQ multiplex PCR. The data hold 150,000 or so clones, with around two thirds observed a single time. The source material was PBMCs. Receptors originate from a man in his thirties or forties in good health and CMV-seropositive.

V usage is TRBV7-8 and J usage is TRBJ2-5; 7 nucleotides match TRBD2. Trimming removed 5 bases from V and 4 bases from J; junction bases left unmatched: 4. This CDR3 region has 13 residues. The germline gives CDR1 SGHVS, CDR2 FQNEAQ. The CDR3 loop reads CASSVGRRETQYF. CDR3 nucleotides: TGTGCCAGCAGCGTCGGGAGGAGAGAGACCCAGTACTTC.

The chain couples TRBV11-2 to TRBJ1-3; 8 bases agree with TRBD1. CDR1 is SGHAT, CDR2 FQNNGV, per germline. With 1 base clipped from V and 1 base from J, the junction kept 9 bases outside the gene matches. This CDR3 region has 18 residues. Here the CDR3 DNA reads TGTGCCAGCAGCTTAGGATACCGGACAGGGAATTCTGGAAACACCATATATTTT. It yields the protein CASSLGYRTGNSGNTIYF.

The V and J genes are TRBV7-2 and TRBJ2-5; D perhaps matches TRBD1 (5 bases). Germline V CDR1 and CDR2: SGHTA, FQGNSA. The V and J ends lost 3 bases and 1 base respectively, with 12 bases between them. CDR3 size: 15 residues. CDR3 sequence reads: CASSFSQGSQETQYF. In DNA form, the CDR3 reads TGTGCCAGCAGCTTTAGTCAGGGCTCCCAAGAGACCCAGTACTTC.

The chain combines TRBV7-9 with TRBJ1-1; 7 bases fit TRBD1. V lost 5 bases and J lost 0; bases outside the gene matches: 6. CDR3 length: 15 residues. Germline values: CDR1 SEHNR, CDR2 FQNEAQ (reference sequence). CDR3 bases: TGTGCCAGCAGCCATGAACAGGGGTTGAACACTGAAGCTTTCTTT. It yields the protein CASSHEQGLNTEAFF.

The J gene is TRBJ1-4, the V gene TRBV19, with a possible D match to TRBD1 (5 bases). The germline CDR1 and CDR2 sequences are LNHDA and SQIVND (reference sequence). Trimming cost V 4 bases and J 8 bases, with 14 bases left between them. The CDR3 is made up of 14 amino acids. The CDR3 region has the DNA TGTGCCAGTAGTACCAGACAGATCCGGGAAAAACTGTTTTTT. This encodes CASSTRQIREKLFF.

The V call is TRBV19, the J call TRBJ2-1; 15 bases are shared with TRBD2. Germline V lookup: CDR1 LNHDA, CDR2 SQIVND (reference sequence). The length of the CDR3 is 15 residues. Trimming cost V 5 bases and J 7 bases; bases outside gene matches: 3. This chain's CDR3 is CASSPGLAGGNEQFF. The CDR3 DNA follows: TGTGCCAGTAGTCCCGGACTAGCGGGAGGGAATGAGCAGTTCTTC.

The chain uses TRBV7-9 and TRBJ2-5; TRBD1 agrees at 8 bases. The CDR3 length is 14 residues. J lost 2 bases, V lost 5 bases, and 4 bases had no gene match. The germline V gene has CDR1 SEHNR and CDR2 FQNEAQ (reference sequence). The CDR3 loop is CASSPQGGQETQYF. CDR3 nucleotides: TGTGCCAGCAGCCCACAGGGGGGACAAGAGACCCAGTACTTC.

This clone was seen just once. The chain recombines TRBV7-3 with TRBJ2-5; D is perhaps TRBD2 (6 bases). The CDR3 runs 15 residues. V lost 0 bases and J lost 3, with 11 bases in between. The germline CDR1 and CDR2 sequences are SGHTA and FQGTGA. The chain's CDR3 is CASSLTGLSKETQYF. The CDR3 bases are TGTGCCAGCAGCTTAACGGGACTCTCAAAAGAGACCCAGTACTTC. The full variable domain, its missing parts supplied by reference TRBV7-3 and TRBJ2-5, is GAGVSQTPSNKVTEKGKYVELRCDPISGHTALYWYRQSLGQGPEFLIYFQGTGAADDSGLPNDRFFAVRPEGSVSTLKIQRTERGDSAVYLCASSLTGLSKETQYFGPGTRLLVL.

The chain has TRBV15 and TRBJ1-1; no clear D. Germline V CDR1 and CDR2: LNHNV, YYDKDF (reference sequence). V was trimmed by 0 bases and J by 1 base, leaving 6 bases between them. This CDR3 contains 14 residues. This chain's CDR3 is CATSRDFSNTEAFF. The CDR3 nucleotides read TGTGCCACCAGCAGAGACTTTTCGAACACTGAAGCTTTCTTT.

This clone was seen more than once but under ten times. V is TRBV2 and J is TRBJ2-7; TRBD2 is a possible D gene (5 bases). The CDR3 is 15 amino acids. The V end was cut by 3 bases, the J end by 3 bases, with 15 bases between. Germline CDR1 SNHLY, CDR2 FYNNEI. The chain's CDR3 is CASSEIAGENYEQYF. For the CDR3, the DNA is TGTGCCAGCAGTGAGATAGCCGGGGAAAACTACGAGCAGTACTTC.

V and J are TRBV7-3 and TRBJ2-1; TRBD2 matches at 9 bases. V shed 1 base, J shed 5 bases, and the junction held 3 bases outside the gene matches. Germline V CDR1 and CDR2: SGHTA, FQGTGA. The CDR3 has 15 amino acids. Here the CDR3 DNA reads TGTGCCAGCAGCTTAATAGCGGGAGTGAACAATGAGCAGTTCTTC. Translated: CASSLIAGVNNEQFF.

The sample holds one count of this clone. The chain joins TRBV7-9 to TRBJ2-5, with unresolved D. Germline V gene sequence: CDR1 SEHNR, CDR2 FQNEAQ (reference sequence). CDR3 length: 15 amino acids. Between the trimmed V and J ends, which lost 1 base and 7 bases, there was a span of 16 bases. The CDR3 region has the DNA TGTGCCAGCAGCTTAGGGGTGGCCTACCCAGGGACCCAGTACTTC. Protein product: CASSLGVAYPGTQYF. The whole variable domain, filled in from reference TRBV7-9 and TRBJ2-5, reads DTGVSQNPRHKITKRGQNVTFRCDPISEHNRLYWYRQTLGQGPEFLTYFQNEAQLEKSRLLSDRFSAERPKGSFSTLEIQRTEQGDSAMYLCASSLGVAYPGTQYFGPGTRLLVL.

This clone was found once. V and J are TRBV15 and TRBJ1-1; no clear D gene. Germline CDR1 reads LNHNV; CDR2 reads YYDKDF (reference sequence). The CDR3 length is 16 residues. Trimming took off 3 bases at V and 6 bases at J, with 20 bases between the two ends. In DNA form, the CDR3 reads TGTGCCACCAGCAGGGACTCCGGGGTCTGGTTTTCTGAAGCTTTCTTT. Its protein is CATSRDSGVWFSEAFF.

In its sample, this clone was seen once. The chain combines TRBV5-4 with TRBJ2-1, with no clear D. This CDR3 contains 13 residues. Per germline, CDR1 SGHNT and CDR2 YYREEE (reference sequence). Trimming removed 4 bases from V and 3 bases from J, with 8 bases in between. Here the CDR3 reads CASSPLDYNEQFF. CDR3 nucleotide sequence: TGTGCCAGCAGCCCTTTAGACTACAATGAGCAGTTCTTC.

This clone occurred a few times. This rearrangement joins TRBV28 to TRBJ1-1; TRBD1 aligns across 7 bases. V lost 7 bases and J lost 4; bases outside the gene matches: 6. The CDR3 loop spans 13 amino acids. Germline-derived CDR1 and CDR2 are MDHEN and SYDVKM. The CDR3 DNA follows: TGTGCCAGCACCGGTACAGGGGTCACTGAAGCTTTCTTT. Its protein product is CASTGTGVTEAFF.

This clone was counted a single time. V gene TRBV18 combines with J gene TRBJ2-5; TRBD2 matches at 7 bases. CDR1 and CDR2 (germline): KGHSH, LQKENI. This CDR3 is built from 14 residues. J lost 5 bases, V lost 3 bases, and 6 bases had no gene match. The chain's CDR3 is CASSPVRGEETQYF. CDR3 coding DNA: TGTGCCAGCTCACCTGTACGGGGGGAGGAGACCCAGTACTTC.

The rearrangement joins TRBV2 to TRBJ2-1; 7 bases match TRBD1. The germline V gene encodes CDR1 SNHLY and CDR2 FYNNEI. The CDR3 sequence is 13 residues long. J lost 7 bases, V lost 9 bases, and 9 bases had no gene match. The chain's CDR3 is CASRQGLGNEQFF. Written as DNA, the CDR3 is TGTGCCAGTCGACAGGGTTTAGGAAATGAGCAGTTCTTC.

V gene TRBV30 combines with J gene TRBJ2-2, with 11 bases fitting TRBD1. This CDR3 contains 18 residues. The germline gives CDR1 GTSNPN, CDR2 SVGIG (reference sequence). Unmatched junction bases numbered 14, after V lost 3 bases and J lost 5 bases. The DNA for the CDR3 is TGTGCCTGGAGGGTGCTAGCCCCCGGGACAGGGGGGACCGGGGAGCTGTTTTTT. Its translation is CAWRVLAPGTGGTGELFF.

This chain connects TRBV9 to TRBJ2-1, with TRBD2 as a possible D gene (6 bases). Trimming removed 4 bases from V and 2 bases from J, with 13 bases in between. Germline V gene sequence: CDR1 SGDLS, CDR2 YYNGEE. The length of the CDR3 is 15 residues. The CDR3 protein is CASSPGGSPYNEQFF. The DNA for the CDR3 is TGTGCCAGCAGCCCCGGAGGGAGCCCCTACAATGAGCAGTTCTTC.

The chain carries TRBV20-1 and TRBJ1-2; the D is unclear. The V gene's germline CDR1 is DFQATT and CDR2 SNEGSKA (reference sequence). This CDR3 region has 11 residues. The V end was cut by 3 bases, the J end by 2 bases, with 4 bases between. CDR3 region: CSASRNYGYTF. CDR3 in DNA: TGCAGTGCTAGTCGGAACTATGGCTACACCTTC.

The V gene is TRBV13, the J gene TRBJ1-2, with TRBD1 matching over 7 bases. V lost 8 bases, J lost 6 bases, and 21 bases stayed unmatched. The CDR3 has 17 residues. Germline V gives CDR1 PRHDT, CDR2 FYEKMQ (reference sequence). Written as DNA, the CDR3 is TGTGCCAGCCTCAGCTGGTCACGGGGACAGAACTTCGATGGCTACACCTTC. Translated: CASLSWSRGQNFDGYTF.

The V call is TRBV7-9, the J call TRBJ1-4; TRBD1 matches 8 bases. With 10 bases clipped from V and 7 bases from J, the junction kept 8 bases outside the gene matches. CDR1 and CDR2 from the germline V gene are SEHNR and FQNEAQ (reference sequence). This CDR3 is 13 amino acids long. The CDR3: CATEQGDSEKLFF. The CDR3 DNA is TGTGCCACCGAACAGGGGGATAGTGAAAAACTGTTTTTT.

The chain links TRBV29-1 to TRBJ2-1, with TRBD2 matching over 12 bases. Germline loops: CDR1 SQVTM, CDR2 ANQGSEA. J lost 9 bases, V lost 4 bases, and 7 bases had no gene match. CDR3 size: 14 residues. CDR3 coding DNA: TGCAGCGTTGGGACTAGCGGGGCCTCCGGTGAGCAGTTCTTC. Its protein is CSVGTSGASGEQFF.

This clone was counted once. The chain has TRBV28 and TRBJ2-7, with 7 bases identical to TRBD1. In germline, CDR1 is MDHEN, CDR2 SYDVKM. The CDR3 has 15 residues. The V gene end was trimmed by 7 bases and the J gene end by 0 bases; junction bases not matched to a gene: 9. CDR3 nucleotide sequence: TGTGCCAGCACCACTAACCGGGACAGCTCCTACGAGCAGTACTTC. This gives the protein CASTTNRDSSYEQYF.

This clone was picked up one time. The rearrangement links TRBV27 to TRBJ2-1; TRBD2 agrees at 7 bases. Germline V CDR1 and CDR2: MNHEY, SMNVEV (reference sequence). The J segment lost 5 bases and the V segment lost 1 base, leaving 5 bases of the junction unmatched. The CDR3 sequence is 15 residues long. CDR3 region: CASSLWREKDNEQFF. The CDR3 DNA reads TGTGCCAGCAGTTTATGGCGGGAGAAGGACAATGAGCAGTTCTTC.